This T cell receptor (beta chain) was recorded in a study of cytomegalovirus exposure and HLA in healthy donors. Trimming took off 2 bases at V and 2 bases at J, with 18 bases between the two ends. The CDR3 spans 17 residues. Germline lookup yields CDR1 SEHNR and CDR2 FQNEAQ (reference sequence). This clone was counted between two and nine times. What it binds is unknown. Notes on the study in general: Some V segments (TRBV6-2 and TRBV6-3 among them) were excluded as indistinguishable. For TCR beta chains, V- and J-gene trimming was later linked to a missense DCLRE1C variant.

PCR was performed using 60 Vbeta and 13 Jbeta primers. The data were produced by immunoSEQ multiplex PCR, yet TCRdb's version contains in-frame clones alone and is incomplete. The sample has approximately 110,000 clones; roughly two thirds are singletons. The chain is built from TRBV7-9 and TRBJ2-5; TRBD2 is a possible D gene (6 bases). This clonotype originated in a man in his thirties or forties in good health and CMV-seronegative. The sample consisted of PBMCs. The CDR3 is CASSLSSGGTDQETQYF. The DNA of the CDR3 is TGTGCCAGCAGCTTATCCTCGGGCGGGACCGATCAAGAGACCCAGTACTTC.